Following are 5 T cell receptor beta chains from one sample sequenced in a study of glioma-infiltrating T cells. Amplification of TCR alpha and beta CDR3 regions from RNA used iRepertoire nested multiplex PCR. Via MiXCR, TCRdb re-called the multiplex PCR reads, giving one row per CDR3 protein. The repertoire has about 99,000 distinct CDR3 sequences, approximately 28% of them found once; the top ten carry 40% to 55%. The sample was glioma tissue, nonneoplastic brain tissue, or PBMCs (not recorded which). The receptors were gathered from a human donor with low-grade glioma or glioblastoma, undergoing nonglioma brain surgery, or in good health (not recorded which).

This clonotype showed up just a few times. V usage is TRBV20-1 and J usage is TRBJ2-7, with no clear D. The CDR3 has 11 amino acids. Looked up from germline, CDR1 is DFQATT and CDR2 is SNEGSKA (reference sequence). In DNA, the CDR3 is TGCAGAGCTCTAATCTTGGGCGAGCAGTACTTC. Amino acids: CRALILGEQYF.

On this clonotype itself: Being one base from a much bigger clone, this may be a read error. The chain uses TRBV6-4 and TRBJ2-3; 9 nucleotides line up with TRBD2. CDR3 length: 14 amino acids. Germline assignment: CDR1 MRHNA and CDR2 SNTAGT. J lost 2 bases, V lost 8 bases, and 5 bases had no gene match. In nucleotides, the CDR3 is TGTGCCAGCTCCTGCGGGGGGGTCACAGATACGCAGTATTTT. Its protein is CASSCGGVTDTQYF.

Regarding this clonotype: Given a much more abundant clone one base away, this may be a read error. The chain has TRBV7-2 and TRBJ1-1; TRBD1 aligns across 9 bases. The germline CDR1 and CDR2 sequences are SGHTA and FQGNSA. The trim removed 7 bases at V and 1 base at J, leaving 10 bases unmatched. The CDR3 extends over 16 amino acids. CDR3 bases: TGTGCCAGCATCCAGGGACAGGGCGCGTGGAACACTGAAGCTTTCTTT. This codes for CASIQGQGAWNTEAFF.

The sample holds a few counts of this clonotype. This may come from a read error, since a much larger clone is one base off. The V gene is TRBV19, the J gene TRBJ2-3; D is unclear. The CDR3 totals 13 residues. Germline V gene sequence: CDR1 LNHDA, CDR2 SQIVND (reference sequence). V gave up 10 bases and J gave up 2 bases, with 13 bases separating them. The CDR3 coding sequence is TGTGCCACGTCTGAAATACCCACAGATACGCAGTATTTT. Protein sequence: CATSEIPTDTQYF.

Worth noting for this clonotype: A much larger clone differs by one base, so this may be a read error. V and J are TRBV19 and TRBJ2-3; D not resolved. The CDR3 length is 13 residues. CDR1 and CDR2 from the germline V gene are LNHDA and SQIVND (reference sequence). The CDR3 is CASSIRSTDMQYF. As DNA, the CDR3 is TGTGCCAGTAGTATCAGAAGCACAGATATGCAGTATTTT.